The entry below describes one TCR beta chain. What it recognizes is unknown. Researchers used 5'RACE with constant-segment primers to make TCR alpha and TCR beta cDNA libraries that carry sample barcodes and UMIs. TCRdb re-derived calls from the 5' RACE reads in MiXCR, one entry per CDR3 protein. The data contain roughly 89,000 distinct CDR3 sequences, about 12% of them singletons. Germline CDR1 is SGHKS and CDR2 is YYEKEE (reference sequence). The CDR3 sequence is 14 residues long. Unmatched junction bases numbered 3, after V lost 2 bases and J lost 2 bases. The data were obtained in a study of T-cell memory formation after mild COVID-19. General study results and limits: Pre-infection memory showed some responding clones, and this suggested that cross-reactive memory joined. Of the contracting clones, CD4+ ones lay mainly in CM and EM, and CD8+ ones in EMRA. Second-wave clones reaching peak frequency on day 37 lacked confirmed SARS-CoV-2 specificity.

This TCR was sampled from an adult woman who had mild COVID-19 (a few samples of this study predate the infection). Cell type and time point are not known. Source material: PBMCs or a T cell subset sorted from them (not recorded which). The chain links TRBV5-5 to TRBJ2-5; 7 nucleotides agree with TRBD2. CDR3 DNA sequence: TGTGCCAGCAGCTTAATTAGCGGGCAAGAGACCCAGTACTTC. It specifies CASSLISGQETQYF.